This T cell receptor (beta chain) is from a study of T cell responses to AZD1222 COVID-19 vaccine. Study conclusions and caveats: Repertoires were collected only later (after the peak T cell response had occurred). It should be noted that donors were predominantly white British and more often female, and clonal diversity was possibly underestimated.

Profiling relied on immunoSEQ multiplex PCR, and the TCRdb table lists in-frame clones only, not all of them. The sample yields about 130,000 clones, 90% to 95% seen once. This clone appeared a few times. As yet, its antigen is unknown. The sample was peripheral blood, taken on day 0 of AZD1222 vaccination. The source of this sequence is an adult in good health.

The DNA for the CDR3 is TGTGCCAGCAGCTTAAACGGGGGCGGGGAGCTGTTTTTT. Translating it yields CASSLNGGGELFF. V gene TRBV7-9 combines with J gene TRBJ2-2, with a possible D match to TRBD2 (6 bases). The V end was cut by 2 bases, the J end by 7 bases, with 8 bases between. CDR3 size: 13 residues. The germline CDR1 and CDR2 sequences are SEHNR and FQNEAQ (reference sequence). Looking up the rest from reference TRBV7-9 and TRBJ2-2 gives the full variable domain: DTGVSQNPRHKITKRGQNVTFRCDPISEHNRLYWYRQTLGQGPEFLTYFQNEAQLEKSRLLSDRFSAERPKGSFSTLEIQRTEQGDSAMYLCASSLNGGGELFFGEGSRLTVL.